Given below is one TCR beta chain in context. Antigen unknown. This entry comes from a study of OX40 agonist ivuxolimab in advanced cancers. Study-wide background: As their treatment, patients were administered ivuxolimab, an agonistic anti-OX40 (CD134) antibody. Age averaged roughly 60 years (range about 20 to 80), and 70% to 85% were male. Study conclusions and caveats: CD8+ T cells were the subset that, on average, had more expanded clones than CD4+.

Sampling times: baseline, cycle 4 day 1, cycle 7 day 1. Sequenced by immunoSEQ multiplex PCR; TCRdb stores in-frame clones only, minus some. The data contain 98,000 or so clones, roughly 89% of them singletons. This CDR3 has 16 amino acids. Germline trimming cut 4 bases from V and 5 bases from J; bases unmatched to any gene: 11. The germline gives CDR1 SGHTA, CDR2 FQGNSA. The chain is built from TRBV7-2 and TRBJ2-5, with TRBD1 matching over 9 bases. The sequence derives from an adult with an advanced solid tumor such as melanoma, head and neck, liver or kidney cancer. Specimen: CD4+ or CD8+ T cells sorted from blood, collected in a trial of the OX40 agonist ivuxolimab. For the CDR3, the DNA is TGTGCCAGCAGCTCGATGGGACAGGGCGCCCGGGAGACCCAGTACTTC. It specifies CASSSMGQGARETQYF.